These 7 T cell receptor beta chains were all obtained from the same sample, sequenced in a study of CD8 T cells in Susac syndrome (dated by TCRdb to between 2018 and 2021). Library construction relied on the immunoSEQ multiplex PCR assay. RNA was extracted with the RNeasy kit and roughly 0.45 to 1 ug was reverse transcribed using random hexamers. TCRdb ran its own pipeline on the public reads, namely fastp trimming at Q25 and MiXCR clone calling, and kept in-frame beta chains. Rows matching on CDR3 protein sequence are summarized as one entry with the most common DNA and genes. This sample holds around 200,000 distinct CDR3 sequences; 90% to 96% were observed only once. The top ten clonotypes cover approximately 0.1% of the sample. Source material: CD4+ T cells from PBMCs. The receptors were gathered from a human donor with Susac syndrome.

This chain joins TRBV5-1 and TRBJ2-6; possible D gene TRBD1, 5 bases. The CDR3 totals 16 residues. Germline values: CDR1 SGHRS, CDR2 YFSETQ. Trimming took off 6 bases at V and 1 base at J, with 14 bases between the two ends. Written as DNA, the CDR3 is TGCGCCAGCATTAATTTACCAGGGTCTGGGGCCAACGTCCTGACTTTC. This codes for CASINLPGSGANVLTF.

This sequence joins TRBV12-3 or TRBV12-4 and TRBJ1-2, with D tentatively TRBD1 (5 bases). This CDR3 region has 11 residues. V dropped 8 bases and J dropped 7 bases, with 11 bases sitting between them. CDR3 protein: CASRDFGGYTF. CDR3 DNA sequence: TGTGCCAGCCGGGACTTTGGTGGCTACACCTTC.

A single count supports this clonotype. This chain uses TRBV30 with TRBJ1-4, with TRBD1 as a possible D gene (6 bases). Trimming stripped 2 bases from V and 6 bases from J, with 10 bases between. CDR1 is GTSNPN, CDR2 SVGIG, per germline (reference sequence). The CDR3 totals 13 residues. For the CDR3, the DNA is TGTGCCTGGAGTCAGGGGAATGATGAAAAACTGTTTTTT. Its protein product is CAWSQGNDEKLFF.

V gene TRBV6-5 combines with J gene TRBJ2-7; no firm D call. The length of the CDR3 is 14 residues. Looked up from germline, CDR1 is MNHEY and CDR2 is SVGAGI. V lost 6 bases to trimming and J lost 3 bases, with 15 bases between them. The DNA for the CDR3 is TGTGCCAGCAGCGTATGGGGTAAAGACTACGAGCAGTACTTC. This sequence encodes CASSVWGKDYEQYF.

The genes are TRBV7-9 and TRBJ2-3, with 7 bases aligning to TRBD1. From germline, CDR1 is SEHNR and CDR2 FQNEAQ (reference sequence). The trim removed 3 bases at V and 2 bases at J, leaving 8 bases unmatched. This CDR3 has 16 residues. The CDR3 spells CASSFARDSFTDTQYF. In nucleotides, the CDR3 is TGTGCCAGCAGCTTCGCCCGGGACAGCTTCACAGATACGCAGTATTTT.

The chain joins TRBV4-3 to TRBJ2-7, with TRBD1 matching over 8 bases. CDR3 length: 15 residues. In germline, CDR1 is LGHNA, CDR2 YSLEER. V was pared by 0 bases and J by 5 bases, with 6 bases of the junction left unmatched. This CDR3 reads CASSQDWAGGDEQYF. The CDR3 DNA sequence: TGCGCCAGCAGCCAAGATTGGGCAGGGGGCGACGAGCAGTACTTC.

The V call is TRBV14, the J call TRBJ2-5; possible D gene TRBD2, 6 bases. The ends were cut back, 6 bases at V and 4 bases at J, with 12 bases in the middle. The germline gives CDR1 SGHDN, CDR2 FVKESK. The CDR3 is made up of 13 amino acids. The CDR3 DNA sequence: TGTGCCAGCAGTCTACCCGGGGGAGAGACCCAGTACTTC. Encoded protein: CASSLPGGETQYF. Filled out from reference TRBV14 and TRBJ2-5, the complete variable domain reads EAGVTQFPSHSVIEKGQTVTLRCDPISGHDNLYWYRRVMGKEIKFLLHFVKESKQDESGMPNNRFLAERTGGTYSTLKVQPAELEDSGVYFCASSLPGGETQYFGPGTRLLVL.